The text below deals with one T cell receptor beta chain. No antigen is known for it. Per-base quality was not reported, and no clone a single base away is much larger than it. Germline trimming amounts to 4 bases on V and 0 bases on J, with 8 as the count of junction bases outside the gene matches. The germline V gene sets CDR1 to KGHDR and CDR2 to SFDVKD. Reading from cysteine to phenylalanine, the CDR3 counts 17 amino acids. Just CDR3 DNA is preserved here, 51 bases in frame from base 1. Each collaborating institution followed its own protocols to collect whole blood in K2EDTA tubes. For TCRbeta analysis, collaborators shipped samples as frozen whole blood, isolated PBMCs, or DNA extracted from either of those sample types. TCRbeta CDR3 regions were amplified from genomic DNA by means of the immunoSEQ Assay, a bias-controlled multiplex PCR. On the study's bioinformatics: The number of nucleated cells in each sample was estimated by amplification of reference gene primers within the assay. To quantify the absolute abundance of each unique TCRbeta CDR3 rearrangement, sequence reads were collapsed and filtered. Productive Simpson clonality was computed per sample as the square root of Simpson's diversity index over productive rearrangements. TCRdb provides this immuneACCESS table in a form limited to in-frame rearrangements. Some clones are lacking; in checked studies, under half of them reflect an unresolved V gene, and why the rest are absent is not known. V and J calls plus clone size are reproduced from that table; the DNA served to infer D and trimming. A total of under 250,000 clones appear in this sample, 70% to 90% of them only once. Under 0.9% of the sample is taken by the ten largest.

This sample is drawn from a study of blood T cell repertoires in COVID-19 (dated by TCRdb to 2020 to 2021). Regarding the research as a whole: The collaborator samples originated in the United States, Italy and Spain and spanned the acute and convalescent phases of COVID-19. The material from the prospective study consisted of cDNA or gDNA derived from T cells, B-cell-depleted T cells, or PBMCs. Subjects who had been exposed to COVID-19, were actively infected with it, or had recovered from it provided the deeply sampled blood TCRbeta repertoires that made up the dataset. The repertoires were made available in a free public database intended to serve as a resource for research on the immune response to SARS-CoV-2. Samples came from the ongoing ImmuneRACE study (first 160 participants) plus 1,254 subjects from 6 global collaborators. Nearly every sample came with metadata listing a de-identified subject ID, COVID-19 status, age in years and sex. Where HLA class I and class II types were available, the types were taken from metadata supplied by the sample provider, not from assay-based typing. Broad study findings and their caveats: How much clinical and demographic metadata was included differed by source and by participant, and the metadata was provided uncurated.

This clonotype originated in a man aged 40-55 years with acute or convalescent COVID-19. The rearranged chain carries TRBV24-1 and TRBJ2-1; 7 bases in the middle match TRBD2. The material sequenced was peripheral blood. The CDR3 has the sequence CATSEGPRTSSYNEQFF. The nucleotide sequence reads TGTGCCACCAGTGAAGGACCTAGGACTAGCTCCTACAATGAGCAGTTCTTC.